Listed below are T cell receptor beta chains from one sample, sequenced in a study of T-cell reconstitution after alpha-beta-depleted transplantation in children. TCRdb analysed the PCR reads with MiXCR anew, one entry per CDR3 protein. The sample records 700,000 to 950,000 distinct CDR3 sequences, approximately 15% being singletons. Sequenced material: PBMCs, mostly from graft donor cells, taken 360 days after TCRalphabeta/CD19-depleted stem cell transplant. The receptor source for this set is a male patient younger than 18 who had a stem cell transplant for acute lymphoblastic leukemia, so the T cells may come from the graft donor. CDR3s include the opening cysteine and the closing phenylalanine or tryptophan. Fields, in order: J gene, D gene, V gene, clone size, CDR3 DNA, CDR3 protein. A D gene is named only where the DNA matches it firmly. Only some rows state a clone size, as once, few, many or a class for expanded clones.

J gene: TRBJ2-1
D gene: TRBD2
V gene: TRBV10-3
clone size: few
CDR3 DNA: TGTGCCATCGGGGTACTAGCGGGAGCAGGCAATGAGCAGTTCTTC
CDR3 protein: CAIGVLAGAGNEQFF

J gene: TRBJ1-3
D gene: .
V gene: TRBV24-1
clone size: .
CDR3 DNA: TGTGCCACCAGTGGCACAGGATCTGGAAACACCATATATTTT
CDR3 protein: CATSGTGSGNTIYF

J gene: TRBJ2-3
D gene: .
V gene: TRBV29-1
clone size: many
CDR3 DNA: TGCAGCGTTGCTTCGGGGGTTGGGGATACGCAGTATTTT
CDR3 protein: CSVASGVGDTQYF

J gene: TRBJ2-7
D gene: .
V gene: TRBV29-1
clone size: many
CDR3 DNA: TGCAGCGTTGGGGGTAGCTTCTACTACGAGCAGTACTTC
CDR3 protein: CSVGGSFYYEQYF

J gene: TRBJ2-4
D gene: .
V gene: TRBV20-1
clone size: .
CDR3 DNA: TGCAGTGCCCGGGCCCCTCTAGCCAAAAACATTCAGTACTTC
CDR3 protein: CSARAPLAKNIQYF

J gene: TRBJ1-2
D gene: TRBD1
V gene: TRBV20-1
clone size: few
CDR3 DNA: TGTACAGGGGAGGACTATGGCTACACCTTC
CDR3 protein: CTGEDYGYTF

J gene: TRBJ2-1
D gene: .
V gene: TRBV7-6
clone size: .
CDR3 DNA: TGTGCCAGCAGCCGCGAACGGGAGCCAGGCGATGAGCAGTTCTTC
CDR3 protein: CASSREREPGDEQFF

J gene: TRBJ2-1
D gene: TRBD1
V gene: TRBV14
clone size: few
CDR3 DNA: TGTGCCAGCAGCCAAGACAGACAGGGGAAGCAGTTCTTC
CDR3 protein: CASSQDRQGKQFF

J gene: TRBJ1-6
D gene: .
V gene: TRBV7-8
clone size: few
CDR3 DNA: TGTGCCAGCAGGCGTACGCCGTACTATAATTCACCCCTCCACTTT
CDR3 protein: CASRRTPYYNSPLHF

J gene: TRBJ2-1
D gene: TRBD1
V gene: TRBV7-9
clone size: few
CDR3 DNA: TGTGCCAGCAGGCGGACAGGGGACTACAATGAGCAGTTCTTC
CDR3 protein: CASRRTGDYNEQFF

J gene: TRBJ2-3
D gene: TRBD2
V gene: TRBV5-1
clone size: .
CDR3 DNA: TGCGCCAGCAGCTTGGTGGCGGGAGTACAAGATACGCAGTATTTT
CDR3 protein: CASSLVAGVQDTQYF

J gene: TRBJ2-7
D gene: .
V gene: TRBV10-3
clone size: few
CDR3 DNA: TGTGCCATCAGTGGGGGCCCCTACGAGCAGTACTTC
CDR3 protein: CAISGGPYEQYF

J gene: TRBJ1-2
D gene: TRBD1
V gene: TRBV7-8
clone size: .
CDR3 DNA: TGTGCCAGCAGCCGGACAGGGATTAACTATGGCTACACCTTC
CDR3 protein: CASSRTGINYGYTF

J gene: TRBJ2-7
D gene: .
V gene: TRBV18
clone size: .
CDR3 DNA: TGTGCCAGCTCACCTTCAGCGATCTCCTACGAGCAGTACTTC
CDR3 protein: CASSPSAISYEQYF

J gene: TRBJ2-1
D gene: .
V gene: TRBV12-3/TRBV12-4
clone size: .
CDR3 DNA: TGTGCCAGCAGTCAAAATGGGACGCCTGAGCAGTTCTTC
CDR3 protein: CASSQNGTPEQFF

J gene: TRBJ1-5
D gene: .
V gene: TRBV15
clone size: .
CDR3 DNA: TGTGCCACCAGCAGAGATGGTCAGGGGCAGCCCCAGCATTTT
CDR3 protein: CATSRDGQGQPQHF

J gene: TRBJ2-6
D gene: TRBD1
V gene: TRBV4-1
clone size: .
CDR3 DNA: TGCGCCAGCAGCCCGACCCGGGACAGGGGGCTTGGGGCCAACGTCCTGACTTTC
CDR3 protein: CASSPTRDRGLGANVLTF

J gene: TRBJ2-7
D gene: TRBD1
V gene: TRBV5-1
clone size: few
CDR3 DNA: TGCGCCAGCAGCTGGACAGGGATCTACGAGCAGTACTTC
CDR3 protein: CASSWTGIYEQYF

J gene: TRBJ2-3
D gene: .
V gene: TRBV2
clone size: .
CDR3 DNA: TGTGCCAGCAGTAGAGCGTATACGCAGTATTTT
CDR3 protein: CASSRAYTQYF

J gene: TRBJ2-7
D gene: TRBD2
V gene: TRBV12-3/TRBV12-4
clone size: many
CDR3 DNA: TGTGCCAGCAAGGGCGGGGGCTACGAGCAGTACTTC
CDR3 protein: CASKGGGYEQYF

J gene: TRBJ2-3
D gene: .
V gene: TRBV9
clone size: few
CDR3 DNA: TGTGCCAGCAGCGTAGAAGGTACCTACCTCACAGATACGCAGTATTTT
CDR3 protein: CASSVEGTYLTDTQYF

J gene: TRBJ2-1
D gene: TRBD2
V gene: TRBV4-2
clone size: few
CDR3 DNA: TGTGCCAGCAGCCAAGATGCGACTAGCGGGTCAATAAAGTTCTTC
CDR3 protein: CASSQDATSGSIKFF

J gene: TRBJ1-2
D gene: TRBD1
V gene: TRBV4-1
clone size: .
CDR3 DNA: TGCGCCAGCAGCCAGATCTTTTTGACCGGGACAGGGTCTGGCTACACCTTC
CDR3 protein: CASSQIFLTGTGSGYTF

J gene: TRBJ1-5
D gene: .
V gene: TRBV20-1
clone size: few
CDR3 DNA: TGCAGTGCTGGCGGGTGGCAGCGGGATGGGCCCCAGCATTTT
CDR3 protein: CSAGGWQRDGPQHF

J gene: TRBJ2-1
D gene: TRBD2
V gene: TRBV3-1
clone size: .
CDR3 DNA: TGTGCCAGCAGCCAAGTGTGGCTAGCGGGAGGTTTTAATGAGCAGTTCTTC
CDR3 protein: CASSQVWLAGGFNEQFF

J gene: TRBJ2-7
D gene: .
V gene: TRBV27
clone size: .
CDR3 DNA: TGTGCCAGCAGTTTCAACCCCTACGCGCGAGCGCCCGAGCAGTACTTC
CDR3 protein: CASSFNPYARAPEQYF

J gene: TRBJ2-1
D gene: TRBD2
V gene: TRBV20-1
clone size: few
CDR3 DNA: TGCAGTGGTTGGTCTAGCGGGAGAGGTGAGCAGTTCTTC
CDR3 protein: CSGWSSGRGEQFF

J gene: TRBJ2-1
D gene: TRBD2
V gene: TRBV7-9
clone size: .
CDR3 DNA: TGTGCCAGCAGTCCTAGCGGGAGACTCACCCCTTACAATGAGCAGTTCTTC
CDR3 protein: CASSPSGRLTPYNEQFF

J gene: TRBJ2-7
D gene: TRBD1
V gene: TRBV7-9
clone size: .
CDR3 DNA: TGTGCCAGCAGAGCCCCGACAGGGCTACCTAGCGAGCAGTACTTC
CDR3 protein: CASRAPTGLPSEQYF

J gene: TRBJ1-1
D gene: .
V gene: TRBV5-1
clone size: .
CDR3 DNA: TGCGCCAGCAGCTTGAGGTTCAGTGATCCCCGGGCAAACACTGAAGCTTTCTTT
CDR3 protein: CASSLRFSDPRANTEAFF

J gene: TRBJ2-5
D gene: .
V gene: TRBV4-1
clone size: few
CDR3 DNA: TGCGCCAGCGGCAGGGTTGGGGAGACCCAGTACTTC
CDR3 protein: CASGRVGETQYF

J gene: TRBJ2-7
D gene: .
V gene: TRBV20-1
clone size: few
CDR3 DNA: TGCAGTGCAGGGGCGGACAGAGCCTACGAGCAGTACTTC
CDR3 protein: CSAGADRAYEQYF

J gene: TRBJ2-7
D gene: .
V gene: TRBV20-1
clone size: .
CDR3 DNA: TGCAGTGGCAGGTCCTACGAGCAGTACTTC
CDR3 protein: CSGRSYEQYF

J gene: TRBJ2-3
D gene: .
V gene: TRBV7-2
clone size: few
CDR3 DNA: TGTGCCAGCAGCTTAGCGAACAGGGGAGGTACGCAGTATTTT
CDR3 protein: CASSLANRGGTQYF

J gene: TRBJ2-7
D gene: TRBD1
V gene: TRBV20-1
clone size: few
CDR3 DNA: TGCAGTGCTAGATCGACAGGGAGCAGTGGCTACGAGCAGTACTTC
CDR3 protein: CSARSTGSSGYEQYF

J gene: TRBJ2-1
D gene: TRBD2
V gene: TRBV20-1
clone size: .
CDR3 DNA: TGCAGTGCTCGCCGGACTAGCGCAAAAGGTGGGGATGAGCAGTTCTTC
CDR3 protein: CSARRTSAKGGDEQFF

J gene: TRBJ2-2
D gene: TRBD1
V gene: TRBV2
clone size: few
CDR3 DNA: TGTGCCAGCACTCGGGACAGGAGAAACACCGGGGAGCTGTTTTTT
CDR3 protein: CASTRDRRNTGELFF

J gene: TRBJ1-2
D gene: TRBD1
V gene: TRBV12-3/TRBV12-4
clone size: .
CDR3 DNA: TGTGCCAGCAGTGAGAAGACAGGGGGAATCTATGGCTACACCTTC
CDR3 protein: CASSEKTGGIYGYTF

J gene: TRBJ2-4
D gene: TRBD2
V gene: TRBV20-1
clone size: few
CDR3 DNA: TGCAGAACAAGGGGGCCTAGCGGGGGGTTAGCCAAAAACATTCAGTACTTC
CDR3 protein: CRTRGPSGGLAKNIQYF

J gene: TRBJ2-7
D gene: TRBD1
V gene: TRBV11-3
clone size: many
CDR3 DNA: TGTGCCAGCAGGAGACAGGGTAGCTCCTACGAGCAGTACTTC
CDR3 protein: CASRRQGSSYEQYF